The clone carrying this T cell receptor beta chain was seen a single time. Its antigen is as yet unknown. Methods used by the authors: With immunoSEQ giving junction-only sequences and no quality scores, filtering differed. Only in-frame clones appear in the TCRdb table, and some are missing; sequencing was by immunoSEQ multiplex PCR. That table supplies the V and J calls and clone size; D and trimming were determined from the DNA. The data hold under 750,000 clones, with 55% to 80% observed a single time. The sample originates from a study of shared clonotypes between healthy human individuals. Whole-study context: CD8 memory received one plate per donor, CD8 naive two, CD4 memory three and CD4 naive three.

The CDR3 extends over 18 amino acids. V was trimmed by 0 bases and J by 1 base, leaving 18 bases between them. Germline V gene data show CDR1 as SGHRS and CDR2 as YFSETQ. General study points: Represented diversity, genetic and exposure-history alike, was limited by few donors. Non-shared clonotypes showed lower generation probabilities than clonotypes common to all four donors.

This receptor was obtained from a woman aged 25 to 39 in good health. The chain uses TRBV5-1 and TRBJ2-3, with D hard to call. The specimen was memory CD4+ T cells sorted from blood. The subset is: CD45RA-negative fraction. The CDR3 region has the DNA TGCGCCAGCAGCTTGGAGGTCGGCTCTAAGGGTGGCACAGATACGCAGTATTTT. Its translation: CASSLEVGSKGGTDTQYF.